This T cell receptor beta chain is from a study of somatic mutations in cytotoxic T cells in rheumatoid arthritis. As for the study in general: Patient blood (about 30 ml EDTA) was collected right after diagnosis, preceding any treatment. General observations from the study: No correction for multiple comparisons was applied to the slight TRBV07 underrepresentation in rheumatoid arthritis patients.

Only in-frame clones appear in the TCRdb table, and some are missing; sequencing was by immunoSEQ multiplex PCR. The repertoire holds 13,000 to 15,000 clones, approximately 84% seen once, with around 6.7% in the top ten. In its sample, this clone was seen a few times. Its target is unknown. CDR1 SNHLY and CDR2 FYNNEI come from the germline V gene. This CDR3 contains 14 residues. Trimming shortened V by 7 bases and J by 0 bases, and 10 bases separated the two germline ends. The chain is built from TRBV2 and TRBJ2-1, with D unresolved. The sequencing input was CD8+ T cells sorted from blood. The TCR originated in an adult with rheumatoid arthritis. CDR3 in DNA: TGTGCCAGCATCGGTCCCGCCTCCTACAATGAGCAGTTCTTC. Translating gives CASIGPASYNEQFF.